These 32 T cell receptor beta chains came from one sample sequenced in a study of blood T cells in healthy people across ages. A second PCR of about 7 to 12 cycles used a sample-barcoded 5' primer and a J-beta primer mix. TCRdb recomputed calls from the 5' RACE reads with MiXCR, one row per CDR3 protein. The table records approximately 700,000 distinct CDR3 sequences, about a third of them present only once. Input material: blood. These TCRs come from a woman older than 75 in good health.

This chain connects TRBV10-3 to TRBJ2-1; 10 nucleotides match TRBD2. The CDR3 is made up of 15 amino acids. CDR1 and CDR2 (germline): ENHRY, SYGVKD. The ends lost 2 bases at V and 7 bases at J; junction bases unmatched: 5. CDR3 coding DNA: TGTGCCATCAGTGAGAAGCGGGAGGGGACTAATGAGCAGTTCTTC. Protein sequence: CAISEKREGTNEQFF.

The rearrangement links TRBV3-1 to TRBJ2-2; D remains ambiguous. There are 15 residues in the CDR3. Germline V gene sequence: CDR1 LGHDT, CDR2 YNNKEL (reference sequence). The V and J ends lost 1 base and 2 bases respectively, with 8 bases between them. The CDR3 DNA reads TGTGCCAGCAGCCAAGGCGGAAGAAACACCGGGGAGCTGTTTTTT. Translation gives CASSQGGRNTGELFF.

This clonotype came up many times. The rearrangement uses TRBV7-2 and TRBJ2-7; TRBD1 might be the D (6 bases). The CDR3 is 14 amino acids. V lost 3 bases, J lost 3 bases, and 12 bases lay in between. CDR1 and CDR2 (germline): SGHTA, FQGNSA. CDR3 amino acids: CASSFLRTDYEQYF. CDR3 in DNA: TGTGCCAGCAGCTTCCTCAGGACAGACTACGAGCAGTACTTC.

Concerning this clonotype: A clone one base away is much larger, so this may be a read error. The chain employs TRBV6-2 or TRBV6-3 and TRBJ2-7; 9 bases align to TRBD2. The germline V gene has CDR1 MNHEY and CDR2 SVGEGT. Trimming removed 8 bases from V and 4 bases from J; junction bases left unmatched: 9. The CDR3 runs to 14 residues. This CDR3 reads CASDLSGGNYEQYF. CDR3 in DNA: TGTGCCAGCGACCTTAGCGGGGGAAATTACGAGCAGTACTTC.

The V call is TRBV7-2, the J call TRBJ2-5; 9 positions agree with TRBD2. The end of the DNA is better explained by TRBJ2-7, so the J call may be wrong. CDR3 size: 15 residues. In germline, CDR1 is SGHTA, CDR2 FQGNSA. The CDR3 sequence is CASSVGLARTNEQYF. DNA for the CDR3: TGTGCCAGCAGCGTCGGACTAGCGAGAACCAACGAGCAGTACTTC.

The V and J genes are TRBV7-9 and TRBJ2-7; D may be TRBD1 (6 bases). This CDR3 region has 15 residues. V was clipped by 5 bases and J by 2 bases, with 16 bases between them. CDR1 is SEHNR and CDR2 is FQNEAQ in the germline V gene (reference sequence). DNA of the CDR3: TGTGCCAGCAGCCGAACTGGACAGCTGACCTACGAGCAGTACTTC. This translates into CASSRTGQLTYEQYF. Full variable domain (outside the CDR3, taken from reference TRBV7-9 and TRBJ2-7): DTGVSQNPRHKITKRGQNVTFRCDPISEHNRLYWYRQTLGQGPEFLTYFQNEAQLEKSRLLSDRFSAERPKGSFSTLEIQRTEQGDSAMYLCASSRTGQLTYEQYFGPGTRLTVT.

The CDR3 DNA reads as TGCAGTGCCAACCGGGACAGGGGTTCCGAGCAGTACTTC. It yields the protein CSANRDRGSEQYF. This chain links TRBV20-1 with TRBJ2-5; 10 positions match TRBD1. Judging by the DNA end, TRBJ2-7 fits better; the J call may be wrong. This CDR3 spans 13 amino acids. Looked up from germline, CDR1 is DFQATT and CDR2 is SNEGSKA (reference sequence).

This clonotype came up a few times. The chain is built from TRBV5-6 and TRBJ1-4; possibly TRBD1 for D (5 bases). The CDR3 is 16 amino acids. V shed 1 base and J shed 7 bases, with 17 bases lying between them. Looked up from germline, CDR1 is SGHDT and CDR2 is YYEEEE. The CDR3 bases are TGTGCCAGCAGCTTGAAGGGTACACTGAGGGGTGAAAAACTGTTTTTT. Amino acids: CASSLKGTLRGEKLFF.

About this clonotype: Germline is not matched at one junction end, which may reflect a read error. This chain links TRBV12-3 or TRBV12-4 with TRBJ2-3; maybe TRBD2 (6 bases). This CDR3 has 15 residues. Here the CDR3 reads CASILSETSTDMQYF. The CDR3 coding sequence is TGTGCCAGCATCCTGAGCGAAACTAGCACAGATATGCAGTATTTT.

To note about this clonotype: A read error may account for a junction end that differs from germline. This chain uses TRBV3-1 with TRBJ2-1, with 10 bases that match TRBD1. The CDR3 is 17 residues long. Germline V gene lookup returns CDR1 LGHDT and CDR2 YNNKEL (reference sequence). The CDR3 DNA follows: TGTGCCAGCAGCCAAAGCACCGGGACAGGGGTCTACAATGAGCGGTTCTTC. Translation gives CASSQSTGTGVYNERFF.

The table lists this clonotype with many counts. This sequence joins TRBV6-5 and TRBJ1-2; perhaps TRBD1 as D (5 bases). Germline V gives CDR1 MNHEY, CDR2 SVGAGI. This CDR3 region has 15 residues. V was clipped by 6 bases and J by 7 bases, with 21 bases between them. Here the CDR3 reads CASSPGTFNLGGYTF. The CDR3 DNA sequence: TGTGCCAGCAGCCCTGGGACTTTCAACCTCGGTGGCTACACCTTC.

The chain's CDR3 is CASSQLPSGGGADTQYF. Written as DNA, the CDR3 is TGCGCCAGCAGCCAGCTCCCCAGCGGGGGAGGGGCAGATACGCAGTATTTT. The chain carries TRBV5-1 and TRBJ2-3; 8 bases map to TRBD2. Trimming took 4 bases from V and 4 from J; bases not matched to a gene: 14. The germline CDR1 and CDR2 sequences are SGHRS and YFSETQ. CDR3 length: 17 residues.

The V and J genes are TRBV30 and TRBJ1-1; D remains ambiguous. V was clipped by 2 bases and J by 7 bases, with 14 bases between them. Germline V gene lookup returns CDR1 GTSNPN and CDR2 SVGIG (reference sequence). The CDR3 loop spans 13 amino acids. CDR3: CAWSSSRAGEAFF. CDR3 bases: TGTGCCTGGAGTTCCTCGAGAGCTGGTGAAGCTTTCTTT.

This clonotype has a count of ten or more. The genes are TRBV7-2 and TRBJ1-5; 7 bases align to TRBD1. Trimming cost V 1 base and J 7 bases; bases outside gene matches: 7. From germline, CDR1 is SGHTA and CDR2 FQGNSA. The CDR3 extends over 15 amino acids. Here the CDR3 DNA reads TGTGCCAGCAGCTTAGATCAGACCAGGGGGCAGCCCCAGCATTTT. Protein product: CASSLDQTRGQPQHF.

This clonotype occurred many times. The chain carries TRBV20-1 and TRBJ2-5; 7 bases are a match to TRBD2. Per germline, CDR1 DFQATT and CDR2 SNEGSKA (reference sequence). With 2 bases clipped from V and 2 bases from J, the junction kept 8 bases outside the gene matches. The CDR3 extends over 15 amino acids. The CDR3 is CSARKGWRGQETQYF. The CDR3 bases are TGCAGTGCTAGAAAGGGTTGGCGGGGGCAAGAGACCCAGTACTTC.

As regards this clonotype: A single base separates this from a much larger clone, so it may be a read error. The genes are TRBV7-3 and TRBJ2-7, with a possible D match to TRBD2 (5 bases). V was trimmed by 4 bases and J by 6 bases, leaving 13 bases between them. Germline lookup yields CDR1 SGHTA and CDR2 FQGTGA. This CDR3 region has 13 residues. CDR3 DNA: TGTGCCAGCAGCTCGGCAGGCCGGGGCGAGCAGTACTTC. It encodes CASSSAGRGEQYF.

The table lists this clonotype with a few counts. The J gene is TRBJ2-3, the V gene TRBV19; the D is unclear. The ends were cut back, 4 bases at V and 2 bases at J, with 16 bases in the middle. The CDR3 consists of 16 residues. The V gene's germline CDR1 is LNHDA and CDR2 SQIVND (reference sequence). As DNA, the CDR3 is TGTGCCAGTAGTAGAAGACCGAATTCCCCCACAGATACGCAGTATTTT. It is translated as CASSRRPNSPTDTQYF.

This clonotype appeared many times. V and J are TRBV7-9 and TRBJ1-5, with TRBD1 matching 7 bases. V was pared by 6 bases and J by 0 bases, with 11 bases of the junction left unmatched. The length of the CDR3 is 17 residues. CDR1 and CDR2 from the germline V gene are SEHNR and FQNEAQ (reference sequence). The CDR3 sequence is CASSSDRFGNSNQPQHF. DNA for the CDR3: TGTGCCAGCAGTTCGGACAGGTTCGGTAATAGCAATCAGCCCCAGCATTTT. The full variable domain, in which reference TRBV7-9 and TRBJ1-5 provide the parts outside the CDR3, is DTGVSQNPRHKITKRGQNVTFRCDPISEHNRLYWYRQTLGQGPEFLTYFQNEAQLEKSRLLSDRFSAERPKGSFSTLEIQRTEQGDSAMYLCASSSDRFGNSNQPQHFGDGTRLSIL.

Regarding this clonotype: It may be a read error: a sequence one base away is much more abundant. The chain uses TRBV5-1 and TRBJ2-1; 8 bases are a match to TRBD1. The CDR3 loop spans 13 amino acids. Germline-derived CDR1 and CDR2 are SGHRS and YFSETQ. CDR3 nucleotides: TGCACCAGCTCCTATGGACAGGGAAGTGAGCAGTTCTTC. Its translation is CTSSYGQGSEQFF. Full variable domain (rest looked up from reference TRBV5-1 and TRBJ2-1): KAGVTQTPRYLIKTRGQQVTLSCSPISGHRSVSWYQQTPGQGLQFLFEYFSETQRNKGNFPGRFSGRQFSNSRSEMNVSTLELGDSALYLCTSSYGQGSEQFFGPGTRLTVL.

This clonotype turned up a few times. The CDR3 loop is CASSFETLNTEAFF. Written as DNA, the CDR3 is TGTGCCAGCAGCTTCGAGACACTGAACACTGAAGCTTTCTTT. The chain uses TRBV7-2 and TRBJ1-1, with D unresolved. V lost 3 bases to trimming and J lost 0 bases, with 8 bases between them. The CDR3 is made up of 14 amino acids. Germline loops: CDR1 SGHTA, CDR2 FQGNSA.

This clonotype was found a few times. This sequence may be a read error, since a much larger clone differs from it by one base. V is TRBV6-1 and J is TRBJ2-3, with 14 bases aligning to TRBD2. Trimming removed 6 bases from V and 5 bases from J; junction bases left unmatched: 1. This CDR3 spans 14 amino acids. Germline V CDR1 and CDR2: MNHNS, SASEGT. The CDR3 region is CASRGTSGGDTQYF. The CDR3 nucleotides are TGTGCCAGCAGGGGGACTAGCGGGGGAGATACGCAGTATTTT.

The CDR3 DNA reads TGTGCCAGCAGCGACGGGGGGACCTCCTACAATGAGCAGTTCTTC. Translating gives CASSDGGTSYNEQFF. The J gene is TRBJ2-1, the V gene TRBV9; 7 bases are shared with TRBD2. J was trimmed by 0 bases and V by 3 bases; bases with no gene match: 3. Germline loops: CDR1 SGDLS, CDR2 YYNGEE. The CDR3 is 15 amino acids.

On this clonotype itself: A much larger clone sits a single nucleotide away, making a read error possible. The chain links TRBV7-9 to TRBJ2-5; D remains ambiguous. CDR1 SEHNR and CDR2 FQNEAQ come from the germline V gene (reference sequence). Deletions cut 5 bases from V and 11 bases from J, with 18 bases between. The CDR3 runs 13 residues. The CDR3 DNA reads TGTGCCAGCAGCCAAACGTCCGGCGTCGGGCAGTACTTC. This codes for CASSQTSGVGQYF.

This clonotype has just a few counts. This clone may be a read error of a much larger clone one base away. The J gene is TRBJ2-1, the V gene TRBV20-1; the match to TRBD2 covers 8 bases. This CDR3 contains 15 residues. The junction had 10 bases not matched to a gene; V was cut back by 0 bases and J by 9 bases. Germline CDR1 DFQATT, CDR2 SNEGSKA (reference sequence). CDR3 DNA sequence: TGCAGTGCTAGAGATCGGCGACCAGCGGGGGCTGAGCAGTTCTTC. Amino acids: CSARDRRPAGAEQFF.

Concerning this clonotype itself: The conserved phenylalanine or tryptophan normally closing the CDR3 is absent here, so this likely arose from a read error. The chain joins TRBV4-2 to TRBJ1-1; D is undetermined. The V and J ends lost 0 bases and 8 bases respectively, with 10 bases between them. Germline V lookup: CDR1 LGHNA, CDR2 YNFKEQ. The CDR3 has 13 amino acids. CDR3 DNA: TGTGCCAGCAGCCAAGATATACGCGGGGAAGCTTTCTGT. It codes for CASSQDIRGEAFC.

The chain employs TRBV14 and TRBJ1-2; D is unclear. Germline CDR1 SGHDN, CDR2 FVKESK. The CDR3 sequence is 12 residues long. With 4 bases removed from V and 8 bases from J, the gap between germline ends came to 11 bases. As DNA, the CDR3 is TGTGCCAGCAGCCTAGCCCCATGGGGCTACACCTTC. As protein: CASSLAPWGYTF.

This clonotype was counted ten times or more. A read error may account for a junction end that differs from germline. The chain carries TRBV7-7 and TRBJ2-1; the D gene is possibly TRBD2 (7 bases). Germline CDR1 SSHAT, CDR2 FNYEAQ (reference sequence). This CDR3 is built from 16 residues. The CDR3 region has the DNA TGTGCTAGCAGCTTAGGGGGGGGGCCTAAATTGAATGAGCAGTTCTTC. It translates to CASSLGGGPKLNEQFF.

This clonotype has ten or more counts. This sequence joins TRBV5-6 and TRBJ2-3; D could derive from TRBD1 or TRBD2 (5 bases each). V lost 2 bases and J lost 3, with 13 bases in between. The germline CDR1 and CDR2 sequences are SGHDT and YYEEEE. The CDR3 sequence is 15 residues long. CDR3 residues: CASSLIGDRTDTQYF. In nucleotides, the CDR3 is TGTGCCAGCAGCTTAATCGGGGACCGGACAGATACGCAGTATTTT.

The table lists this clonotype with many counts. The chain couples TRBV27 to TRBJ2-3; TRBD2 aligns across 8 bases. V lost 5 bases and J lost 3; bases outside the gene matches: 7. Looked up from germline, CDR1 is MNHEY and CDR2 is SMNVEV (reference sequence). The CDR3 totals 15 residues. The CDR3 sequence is CASSSLAGETDTQYF. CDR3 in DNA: TGTGCCAGCAGTAGCCTAGCGGGTGAGACAGATACGCAGTATTTT.

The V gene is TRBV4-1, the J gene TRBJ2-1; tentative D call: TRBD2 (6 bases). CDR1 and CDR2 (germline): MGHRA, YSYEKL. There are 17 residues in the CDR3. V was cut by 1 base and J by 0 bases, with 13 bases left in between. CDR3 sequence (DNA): TGCGCCAGCAGCCAAGCTCGCGGGACCTCCTCCTACAATGAGCAGTTCTTC. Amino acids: CASSQARGTSSYNEQFF.

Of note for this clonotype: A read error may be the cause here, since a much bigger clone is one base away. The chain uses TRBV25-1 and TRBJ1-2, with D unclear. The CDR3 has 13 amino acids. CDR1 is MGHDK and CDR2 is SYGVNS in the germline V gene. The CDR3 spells CASSEVEGYGCTF. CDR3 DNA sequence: TGTGCCAGCAGTGAAGTTGAGGGTTATGGCTGCACCTTC.

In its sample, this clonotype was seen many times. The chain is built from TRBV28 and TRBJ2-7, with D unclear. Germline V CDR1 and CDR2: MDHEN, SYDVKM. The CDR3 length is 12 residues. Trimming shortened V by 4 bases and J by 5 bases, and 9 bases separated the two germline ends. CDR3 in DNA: TGTGCCAGCAGTTCTCTTGGGGACGAGCAGTACTTC. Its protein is CASSSLGDEQYF.